These 4 T cell receptor beta chains share one sample of origin, sequenced in a study of cytomegalovirus exposure and HLA in healthy donors. Profiled with immunoSEQ multiplex PCR; TCRdb holds only in-frame clones, not every one. This table holds 200,000 to 300,000 clones, around 87% found once. The sequenced sample consisted of PBMCs. The receptors shown here come from a man between 18 and 29 years old in good health and CMV-seronegative.

This chain connects TRBV4-1 to TRBJ2-2, with 12 bases aligning to TRBD2. With V trimmed by 4 bases and J by 5 bases, 8 bases remained unmatched. This CDR3 is 17 amino acids long. CDR1 and CDR2 (germline): MGHRA, YSYEKL. The chain's CDR3 is CASSLPSGREPTGELFF. The CDR3 DNA reads as TGCGCCAGCAGCCTCCCTAGCGGGAGGGAACCAACCGGGGAGCTGTTTTTT.

This sequence joins TRBV9 and TRBJ2-2, with 9 bases fitting TRBD2. This CDR3 region has 16 residues. Germline V gene lookup returns CDR1 SGDLS and CDR2 YYNGEE. V gave up 0 bases and J gave up 4 bases; unmatched junction bases: 4. The CDR3, as DNA: TGTGCCAGCAGCGTAGTAGGCGGGGGGGCCACCGGGGAGCTGTTTTTT. Translated: CASSVVGGGATGELFF.

The chain carries TRBV19 and TRBJ2-7, with 8 bases matching TRBD1. Germline V gene lookup returns CDR1 LNHDA and CDR2 SQIVND (reference sequence). The CDR3 runs 13 residues. V lost 6 bases, J lost 1 base, and 2 bases stayed unmatched. As DNA, the CDR3 is TGTGCCAGTAGCCGGACAGGGTCCTACGAGCAGTACTTC. This sequence encodes CASSRTGSYEQYF.

CDR3 DNA sequence: TGCGCCAGCAGCTCAACAACGAACACTGAAGCTTTCTTT. Amino acids: CASSSTTNTEAFF. The chain employs TRBV5-1 and TRBJ1-1; D remains unclear. Germline-derived CDR1 and CDR2 are SGHRS and YFSETQ. The CDR3 extends over 13 amino acids. Trimming removed 3 bases from V and 1 base from J, with 7 bases in between. Drawing the rest from reference TRBV5-1 and TRBJ1-1, the complete variable domain is KAGVTQTPRYLIKTRGQQVTLSCSPISGHRSVSWYQQTPGQGLQFLFEYFSETQRNKGNFPGRFSGRQFSNSRSEMNVSTLELGDSALYLCASSSTTNTEAFFGQGTRLTVV.